This paragraph covers one T cell receptor (beta chain) sequence. Its target is unknown. This specimen belongs to a study of blood T cells in healthy people across ages. Findings of the study overall: Age showed a roughly linear inverse relationship with TCR beta diversity per million T cells. Higher diversity and more naive CD4+ cells were features of long-lived donors, compared to aged donors.

V was shortened by 4 bases and J by 2 bases, with 15 bases between the two germline ends. There are 16 residues in the CDR3. The germline CDR1 and CDR2 sequences are SGDLS and YYNGEE. A J-beta primer mix and a sample-barcoded 5' primer were used in a second PCR of about 6 to 12 cycles. Every cDNA molecule carried a tag from a template-switch adaptor bearing 12 random nucleotides. Each CDR3 protein is one row after TCRdb ran MiXCR on the 5' RACE reads. The sample lists roughly 500,000 distinct CDR3 sequences, more than 20% occurring once. The data also belong to a second study, concerning T cells of mothers and their children. That source adds: Each donor was one of three healthy Caucasian mothers or one of their six children.

The receptor comes from a boy under 18 in good health. The rearrangement uses TRBV9 and TRBJ2-2; D call uncertain. Sequencing input: blood. The CDR3 nucleotides read TGTGCCAGCAGCCCCCGAGTCATGGGTAACACCGGGGAGCTGTTTTTT. Protein product: CASSPRVMGNTGELFF.